This T cell receptor (beta chain) appears in the sequencing data of a study of blood T cell repertoires in COVID-19. Germline V gives CDR1 SGHRS, CDR2 YFSETQ. V lost 5 bases and J lost 4, with 10 bases in between. This CDR3 region has 14 residues. Sequenced by immunoSEQ multiplex PCR; TCRdb stores in-frame clones only, minus some. Here the sample spans over 200,000 clones, about nine tenths being singletons. The source of this sequence is a man younger than 30 who had recovered from COVID-19. Material for sequencing was PBMCs or T cells enriched from blood (not recorded which). This sequence joins TRBV5-1 and TRBJ1-6; D remains ambiguous. Here the CDR3 reads CASRETRYNSPLHF. CDR3 DNA: TGCGCCAGCAGGGAGACGCGGTATAATTCACCCCTCCACTTT. Full variable domain (outside the CDR3, taken from reference TRBV5-1 and TRBJ1-6): KAGVTQTPRYLIKTRGQQVTLSCSPISGHRSVSWYQQTPGQGLQFLFEYFSETQRNKGNFPGRFSGRQFSNSRSEMNVSTLELGDSALYLCASRETRYNSPLHFGNGTRLTVT.